One sample yielded the 21 T cell receptor beta chains listed below, sequenced in a study of cytomegalovirus exposure and HLA in healthy donors. Amplification used 60 Vbeta primers and 13 Jbeta primers. The assay was immunoSEQ multiplex PCR, and TCRdb's table has in-frame clones only and misses some. The sample consists of around 150,000 clones, approximately 80% of them appearing once. The sample taken for sequencing was PBMCs. The receptors derive from a middle-aged woman in good health and CMV-seronegative.

DNA for the CDR3: TGTGCCAGTAGTAACGACAGGGGCAGGACTGAAGCTTTCTTT. It is translated as CASSNDRGRTEAFF. The chain employs TRBV19 and TRBJ1-1, with TRBD1 matching over 8 bases. CDR3 length equals 14 residues. Germline V lookup: CDR1 LNHDA, CDR2 SQIVND (reference sequence). V lost 4 bases, J lost 5 bases, and 6 bases stayed unmatched.

The J gene is TRBJ1-6, the V gene TRBV11-2; D remains unclear. Looked up from germline, CDR1 is SGHAT and CDR2 is FQNNGV. V lost 3 bases to trimming and J lost 9 bases, with 12 bases between them. This CDR3 comprises 14 residues. The CDR3 nucleotides are TGTGCCAGCAGCTTGGCGGCCGAGACTTCACCCCTCCACTTT. Translating gives CASSLAAETSPLHF. Together with reference TRBV11-2 and TRBJ1-6, the CDR3 gives the full variable domain: EAGVAQSPRYKIIEKRQSVAFWCNPISGHATLYWYQQILGQGPKLLIQFQNNGVVDDSQLPKDRFSAERLKGVDSTLKIQPAKLEDSAVYLCASSLAAETSPLHFGNGTRLTVT.

The chain is built from TRBV6-5 and TRBJ2-2; weak D call: TRBD1 (6 bases). V was trimmed by 7 bases and J by 5 bases, leaving 14 bases between them. The CDR3 covers 14 residues. CDR1 and CDR2 (germline): MNHEY, SVGAGI. The CDR3 sequence is CASISTRGTGELFF. The CDR3 nucleotides read TGTGCCAGCATCTCTACGAGGGGGACCGGGGAGCTGTTTTTT.

V is TRBV19 and J is TRBJ2-3; TRBD2 aligns across 10 bases. The V segment lost 2 bases and the J segment 2 bases; nucleotides outside the gene matches: 4. The CDR3 consists of 16 residues. The germline CDR1 and CDR2 sequences are LNHDA and SQIVND (reference sequence). DNA of the CDR3: TGTGCCAGTAGTATACGGACTAGCGGACTCACAGATACGCAGTATTTT. It yields the protein CASSIRTSGLTDTQYF. The full variable domain, with the rest looked up from reference TRBV19 and TRBJ2-3, is DGGITQSPKYLFRKEGQNVTLSCEQNLNHDAMYWYRQDPGQGLRLIYYSQIVNDFQKGDIAEGYSVSREKKESFPLTVTSAQKNPTAFYLCASSIRTSGLTDTQYFGPGTRLTVL.

The J gene is TRBJ1-1, the V gene TRBV4-2; tentative D call: TRBD1 (5 bases). Germline V gene data show CDR1 as LGHNA and CDR2 as YNFKEQ. The CDR3 is made up of 17 amino acids. V lost 0 bases and J lost 4, with 18 bases in between. CDR3 nucleotide sequence: TGTGCCAGCAGCCAAGATTATAGAGGGGCCGGGGGCACTGAAGCTTTCTTT. This encodes CASSQDYRGAGGTEAFF.

This clone was picked up a small number of times. The rearrangement joins TRBV28 to TRBJ2-7; no clear D gene. Trimming took off 2 bases at V and 3 bases at J, with 8 bases between the two ends. The CDR3 spans 13 residues. Germline CDR1 MDHEN, CDR2 SYDVKM. The CDR3 spells CASSLLPYYEQYF. The CDR3 DNA follows: TGTGCCAGCAGTTTACTACCATACTACGAGCAGTACTTC.

This clone was observed a few times. The rearrangement links TRBV2 to TRBJ2-3; 12 bases fit TRBD2. J was trimmed by 9 bases and V by 6 bases; bases with no gene match: 13. The length of the CDR3 is 16 residues. In germline, CDR1 is SNHLY, CDR2 FYNNEI. The CDR3 region is CASSLYLAGGPQTQYF. The DNA for the CDR3 is TGTGCCAGCAGCCTGTACCTAGCGGGGGGGCCTCAAACGCAGTATTTT.

V and J are TRBV6-5 and TRBJ1-2; 7 bases match TRBD1. Looked up from germline, CDR1 is MNHEY and CDR2 is SVGAGI. CDR3 length equals 14 residues. V shed 6 bases and J 8 bases; nucleotides not matched to a gene: 12. In DNA, the CDR3 is TGTGCCAGCAGAGACGGACAGGCCCGGGGAGGCTACACCTTC. Its protein is CASRDGQARGGYTF.

This clone appeared once. The chain uses TRBV7-2 and TRBJ2-5, with TRBD2 matching 10 bases. J was trimmed by 7 bases and V by 1 base; bases with no gene match: 6. Germline loops: CDR1 SGHTA, CDR2 FQGNSA. The CDR3 extends over 15 amino acids. The DNA of the CDR3 is TGTGCCAGCAGCTTAGGCACAGCGGGAGGGCGGACCCAGTACTTC. This gives the protein CASSLGTAGGRTQYF.

This chain uses TRBV5-4 with TRBJ2-4; 15 positions match TRBD2. Germline-derived CDR1 and CDR2 are SGHNT and YYREEE (reference sequence). The V segment lost 4 bases and the J segment 6 bases; nucleotides outside the gene matches: 14. There are 19 residues in the CDR3. The CDR3 DNA sequence: TGTGCCAGCAGCCGGGGGGGACTAGCGGGAGGAGGGGGCATAAACATTCAGTACTTC. Its translation is CASSRGGLAGGGGINIQYF.

This rearrangement joins TRBV9 to TRBJ2-1, with 8 bases identical to TRBD2. The CDR3 runs 17 residues. Germline V CDR1 and CDR2: SGDLS, YYNGEE. The V segment lost 4 bases and the J segment 8 bases; nucleotides outside the gene matches: 17. The DNA of the CDR3 is TGTGCCAGCAGCAGACAATCCGGGGGGGCCAGGGTCTATGAGCAGTTCTTC. Protein sequence: CASSRQSGGARVYEQFF.

Comment on this clone: One end of the junction varies from germline; a read error may be responsible. The rearrangement joins TRBV2 to TRBJ2-4, with TRBD2 identical over 7 bases. The CDR3 is 14 amino acids. The germline CDR1 and CDR2 sequences are SNHLY and FYNNEI. The CDR3, as DNA: TGTGCCAGCAGACTGACCGGACTAGAAAACAGTCAGTACTTC. Translation gives CASRLTGLENSQYF.

This clone was recorded only once. The rearrangement links TRBV18 to TRBJ2-1; 11 bases map to TRBD2. With 3 bases clipped from V and 6 bases from J, the junction kept 7 bases outside the gene matches. The CDR3 has 16 residues. CDR1 KGHSH and CDR2 LQKENI come from the germline V gene. CDR3 residues: CASSPFPGLAVNEQFF. The DNA of the CDR3 is TGTGCCAGCTCACCCTTTCCGGGACTAGCGGTCAATGAGCAGTTCTTC.

The chain is built from TRBV9 and TRBJ2-2, with TRBD2 identical over 8 bases. CDR1 and CDR2 from the germline V gene are SGDLS and YYNGEE. J was trimmed by 1 base and V by 2 bases; bases with no gene match: 4. CDR3 length: 16 residues. The DNA for the CDR3 is TGTGCCAGCAGCGTGAGCGGGAGTTGGAACACCGGGGAGCTGTTTTTT. Its protein product is CASSVSGSWNTGELFF.

This clone was seen more than once but under ten times. The chain has TRBV5-4 and TRBJ1-6; D remains ambiguous. V lost 0 bases and J 9 bases, leaving 13 bases between the germline ends. Germline-derived CDR1 and CDR2 are SGHNT and YYREEE (reference sequence). This CDR3 has 15 amino acids. CDR3 region: CASSLASFDSSPLHF. The CDR3 DNA sequence: TGTGCCAGCAGCTTGGCCTCCTTTGACTCTTCACCCCTCCACTTT.

This clone was recorded once. V gene TRBV5-4 combines with J gene TRBJ2-3; TRBD2 matches 9 bases. V was clipped by 4 bases and J by 2 bases; unmatched bases: 8. The V gene's germline CDR1 is SGHNT and CDR2 YYREEE (reference sequence). The CDR3 has 16 residues. CDR3 bases: TGTGCCAGCAGCAAATTAGCGGGGGCCACCACAGATACGCAGTATTTT. As protein: CASSKLAGATTDTQYF. Full variable domain (outside the CDR3, taken from reference TRBV5-4 and TRBJ2-3): ETGVTQSPTHLIKTRGQQVTLRCSSQSGHNTVSWYQQALGQGPQFIFQYYREEENGRGNFPPRFSGLQFPNYSSELNVNALELDDSALYLCASSKLAGATTDTQYFGPGTRLTVL.

DNA of the CDR3: TGTGCCAGCAGCTTCGAGGGGGCTAATGAAAAACTGTTTTTT. It yields the protein CASSFEGANEKLFF. The rearrangement links TRBV7-2 to TRBJ1-4; the D gene is possibly TRBD1 (6 bases). V dropped 3 bases and J dropped 3 bases, with 8 bases sitting between them. Germline loops: CDR1 SGHTA, CDR2 FQGNSA. The CDR3 contains 14 residues.

The chain combines TRBV15 with TRBJ2-1; 8 positions match TRBD1. This CDR3 has 15 amino acids. V lost 3 bases and J lost 3; bases outside the gene matches: 4. CDR1 and CDR2 (germline): LNHNV, YYDKDF (reference sequence). The CDR3 DNA sequence: TGTGCCACCAGCAGCCCCGGGACAGGCTACAATGAGCAGTTCTTC. This gives the protein CATSSPGTGYNEQFF. The whole variable domain, filled in from reference TRBV15 and TRBJ2-1, reads DAMVIQNPRYQVTQFGKPVTLSCSQTLNHNVMYWYQQKSSQAPKLLFHYYDKDFNNEADTPDNFQSRRPNTSFCFLDIRSPGLGDTAMYLCATSSPGTGYNEQFFGPGTRLTVL.

The chain combines TRBV7-8 with TRBJ2-5; D is unclear. The V and J ends lost 5 bases and 5 bases respectively, with 6 bases between them. Per the germline V gene, CDR1 is SGHVS and CDR2 is FQNEAQ. The CDR3 spans 11 residues. The CDR3 is CASSPGETQYF. The DNA for the CDR3 is TGTGCCAGCAGCCCCGGGGAGACCCAGTACTTC.

The genes are TRBV7-2 and TRBJ2-1; D may be TRBD2 (5 bases). Germline CDR1 SGHTA, CDR2 FQGNSA. The V and J ends lost 5 bases and 0 bases respectively, with 11 bases between them. CDR3 length: 15 residues. CDR3 bases: TGTGCCAGCAGCATGGGAGCGAGCTCCTACAATGAGCAGTTCTTC. This sequence encodes CASSMGASSYNEQFF.

Only a few counts were recorded for this clone. The genes are TRBV28 and TRBJ2-3, with 8 bases aligning to TRBD1. The trim removed 1 base at V and 3 bases at J, leaving 9 bases unmatched. CDR1 MDHEN and CDR2 SYDVKM come from the germline V gene. The CDR3 covers 17 residues. CDR3 in amino acids: CASSLYLRDRPTDTQYF. The CDR3 DNA reads as TGTGCCAGCAGTTTATATCTAAGGGACAGGCCAACAGATACGCAGTATTTT.